The rows below give T cell receptor beta chains drawn from one sample of a study of shared clonotypes between healthy human individuals. Sequencing used immunoSEQ multiplex PCR; TCRdb keeps in-frame clones, though not all of them. The top ten clones hold roughly 0.13% of a sample with 2 million to 2.5 million clones, 95% of them seen once. Input material: naive CD4+ T cells sorted from blood. These receptors came from a man between 18 and 29 years old in good health. Each CDR3 is given with its conserved first and last residue. Each record gives: clone size, D gene, J gene, V gene, CDR3 DNA, CDR3 protein. The D gene is left open where the match is weak. For some rows the clone size is stated as once, few or many, or as a class when expanded; others skip it.

NA | NA | TRBJ2-7 | TRBV7-2 | TGTGCCAGCAGCCCCTTAGAGCTCCTAGGGGTCGAGCAGTACTTC | CASSPLELLGVEQYF
NA | NA | TRBJ2-7 | TRBV30 | TGTGCCTGGAGTGGGCGGGAGGACAGGGACCCACCGGCATATTACGAGCAGTACTTC | CAWSGREDRDPPAYYEQYF
NA | NA | TRBJ2-7 | TRBV21-1 | TGTGCCAGCACGGGGACTGATTGCTCCTACGAGCAGTACTTC | CASTGTDCSYEQYF
NA | NA | TRBJ2-5 | TRBV5-1 | TGCGCCAGCACAAGAGGGGGGGCCGGGGAGACCCAGTACTTC | CASTRGGAGETQYF
NA | NA | TRBJ1-4 | TRBV15 | TGTGCCACCAGCAGAGATAGGGTAGGGGATGAAAAACTGTTTTTT | CATSRDRVGDEKLFF
NA | NA | TRBJ1-3 | TRBV6-1 | TGTGCCAGCAGTGAAAAGGCCTCTGGAAACACCATATATTTT | CASSEKASGNTIYF
NA | NA | TRBJ2-3 | TRBV5-1 | TGCGCCAGCAGCTCTCTCCTAGGCACAGATACGCAGTATTTT | CASSSLLGTDTQYF
NA | TRBD1 | TRBJ2-3 | TRBV6-5 | TGTGCCAGCAGCCCGAGACAGGGACGTACAGATACGCAGTATTTT | CASSPRQGRTDTQYF
NA | TRBD2 | TRBJ2-5 | TRBV4-3 | TGCGCCAGCAGCCAAGATTATGGACTAGATTCGTCAACAGAGACCCAGTACTTC | CASSQDYGLDSSTETQYF
NA | NA | TRBJ2-3 | TRBV30 | TGTGCCTGGGAGAGGTACGGAGATACGCAGTATTTT | CAWERYGDTQYF
NA | TRBD1 | TRBJ1-1 | TRBV18 | TGTGCCAGCTCCGGCCCCCGGACAGGTGGAACTGAAGCTTTCTTT | CASSGPRTGGTEAFF
NA | NA | TRBJ2-2 | TRBV5-1 | TGCGCCAGCAGCTTGGATGCCAAGGCGAACACCGGGGAGCTGTTTTTT | CASSLDAKANTGELFF
NA | NA | TRBJ2-5 | TRBV6-1 | TGTGCCAGCTCAAGACATCAAGAGACCCAGTACTTC | CASSRHQETQYF
NA | TRBD1 | TRBJ2-3 | TRBV2 | TGTGCCAGCAGAGTTAGGACAGGGGGGGACACAGATACGCAGTATTTT | CASRVRTGGDTDTQYF
NA | NA | TRBJ1-1 | TRBV28 | TGTGCCAGCAAGGGAGGGGTCACTGAAGCTTTCTTT | CASKGGVTEAFF
NA | NA | TRBJ2-7 | TRBV7-2 | TGTGCCAGCAGCTTAAGGGGCGGGACCGCCTACGAGCAGTACTTC | CASSLRGGTAYEQYF
NA | TRBD1 | TRBJ1-1 | TRBV27 | TGTGCCAGCAGAATGGACAGGATGATGAACACTGAAGCTTTCTTT | CASRMDRMMNTEAFF
NA | NA | TRBJ2-5 | TRBV11-2 | TGTGCCAGCAGCAAATTAGAGACCCAGTACTTC | CASSKLETQYF
NA | NA | TRBJ1-1 | TRBV5-1 | TGCGCCAGCCGCAGGGAGGGGAACACTGAAGCTTTCTTT | CASRREGNTEAFF
NA | TRBD1 | TRBJ2-6 | TRBV7-6 | TGTGCCAGCAGCTTCGGGACAGGGGGCTCTGGGGCCAACGTCCTGACTTTC | CASSFGTGGSGANVLTF
NA | NA | TRBJ2-5 | TRBV2 | TGTGCCAGCATAGGGGGAAAGGGGTACGGGGAGACCCAGTACTTC | CASIGGKGYGETQYF
NA | NA | TRBJ1-6 | TRBV2 | TGTGCCAGCACTTTAGACAATTCACCCCTCCACTTT | CASTLDNSPLHF
NA | NA | TRBJ1-2 | TRBV5-5 | TGTGCCAGCAGCTTGGGGCCAGGTGACTATGGCTACACCTTC | CASSLGPGDYGYTF
few | TRBD1 | TRBJ1-2 | TRBV30 | TGTGCCTGGGCCGGGGGCAGGGGGCCCGGCTATGGCTACACCTTC | CAWAGGRGPGYGYTF
once | NA | TRBJ2-5 | TRBV9 | TGTGCCAGCAGCGTAATGGGAGAGACCCAGTACTTC | CASSVMGETQYF
NA | TRBD2 | TRBJ2-2 | TRBV6-6 | TGTGCCAGTACAGCGGGGGTAGTTGCCGGGGAGCTGTTTTTT | CASTAGVVAGELFF
once | NA | TRBJ2-7 | TRBV19 | TGTGCCAGTAGTATATCCCAATTGCGGGGAGACGAGCAGTACTTC | CASSISQLRGDEQYF
NA | NA | TRBJ2-2 | TRBV6-5 | TGTGCCAGCACAACTGGATCGAACACCGGGGAGCTGTTTTTT | CASTTGSNTGELFF
NA | NA | TRBJ1-1 | TRBV9 | TGTGCCAGCAGCGTAGGCGGGGTAGACACTGAAGCTTTCTTT | CASSVGGVDTEAFF
NA | NA | TRBJ2-5 | TRBV6-5 | TGTGCCAGCAGTACCCAGGGATTCGGGGAGACCCAGTACTTC | CASSTQGFGETQYF
NA | NA | TRBJ1-1 | TRBV6-5 | TGTGCCAGCAGGACAGGTAACACTGAAGCTTTCTTT | CASRTGNTEAFF
NA | NA | TRBJ2-5 | TRBV2 | TGTGCCAGCAGTGGGAAAGAGACCCAGTACTTC | CASSGKETQYF
NA | NA | TRBJ2-7 | TRBV11-2 | TGTGCCAGCAGCTTGACAGGTGTCTACGAGCAGTACTTC | CASSLTGVYEQYF
NA | NA | TRBJ1-2 | TRBV27 | TGTGCCAGCAGCTTCCGCCGGGACCCCCTTTATGGCTACACCTTC | CASSFRRDPLYGYTF
NA | NA | TRBJ1-3 | TRBV7-9 | TGTGCCAGCAGCACCGGGGTAGCTGGAAACACCATATATTTT | CASSTGVAGNTIYF
NA | TRBD2 | TRBJ2-3 | TRBV7-9 | TGTGCCAGCAGCCCAGTACAACGACTAGCGGGGGGGAAAGATACGCAGTATTTT | CASSPVQRLAGGKDTQYF
NA | NA | TRBJ2-7 | TRBV7-8 | TGTGCCAGCATCCAAGGGGGGGCCGTCTACGAGCAGTACTTC | CASIQGGAVYEQYF
NA | NA | TRBJ1-1 | TRBV7-9 | TGTGCCAGCAGCTTAGTGGGGACGGCGAACACTGAAGCTTTCTTT | CASSLVGTANTEAFF
NA | NA | TRBJ1-3 | TRBV5-1 | TGCGCCAGCAGCTCCACCGGGGTCAGCTCTGGAAACACCATATATTTT | CASSSTGVSSGNTIYF
NA | NA | TRBJ2-3 | TRBV5-1 | TGCGCCAGCAGCCGGGGCGCGGCAGGCACAGATACGCAGTATTTT | CASSRGAAGTDTQYF
NA | NA | TRBJ1-1 | TRBV18 | TGTGCCAGCTCACCACCGAGGGGTGCGGGCACTGAAGCTTTCTTT | CASSPPRGAGTEAFF
NA | NA | TRBJ1-1 | TRBV19 | TGTGCCAGTAGCCCCGACAAGAACACTGAAGCTTTCTTT | CASSPDKNTEAFF
NA | NA | TRBJ1-3 | TRBV29-1 | TGCAGCGTTGTGACAGTCGCTGGAAACACCATATATTTT | CSVVTVAGNTIYF
NA | TRBD1 | TRBJ1-6 | TRBV7-2 | TGTGCCAGCAGCGCCGGGACAGGGGGCAGAGGGATCTATAATTCACCCCTCCACTTT | CASSAGTGGRGIYNSPLHF
NA | NA | TRBJ2-1 | TRBV30 | TGTGCCTGGAGGGGGGACAAATCCTACAATGAGCAGTTCTTC | CAWRGDKSYNEQFF
NA | NA | TRBJ1-6 | TRBV30 | TGTGCCTGGAGTGTAGTTGGGCGGAATTCACCCCTCCACTTT | CAWSVVGRNSPLHF
NA | NA | TRBJ2-7 | TRBV7-2 | TGTGCCAGCAGCTTAGTAGTTCTGAGCTCCTACGAGCAGTACTTC | CASSLVVLSSYEQYF
NA | NA | TRBJ1-2 | TRBV6-5 | TGTGCCAGCAGTTACACGGGAGGGAGGGGTAACTATGGCTACACCTTC | CASSYTGGRGNYGYTF
NA | NA | TRBJ1-1 | TRBV6-1 | TGTGCCAGCAGTGACTTAGGGGTTCGGAACACTGAAGCTTTCTTT | CASSDLGVRNTEAFF
once | NA | TRBJ2-7 | TRBV2 | TGTGCCAGCAGTGAAGAGGGATCTCCCTACGAGCAGTACTTC | CASSEEGSPYEQYF
NA | NA | TRBJ1-3 | TRBV9 | TGTGCCAGCAGCGTAAGATCCCTCGGCGGTACCATATATTTT | CASSVRSLGGTIYF
NA | NA | TRBJ1-1 | TRBV7-8 | TGTGCCAGCAGCTTAGCGGGGATGAACACTGAAGCTTTCTTT | CASSLAGMNTEAFF
NA | NA | TRBJ2-5 | TRBV11-2 | TGTGCCAGCAGTCGTAACCCCCTTTTGGGAGCCCCCGGGAAGACCCAGTACTTC | CASSRNPLLGAPGKTQYF
NA | NA | TRBJ1-2 | TRBV18 | TGTGCCAGCTCACCAGGGACGGAACCTAACTATGGCTACACCTTC | CASSPGTEPNYGYTF